This TCR beta chain came from a study of blood T cell dynamics during melanoma immunotherapy. The repertoire was sequenced with immunoSEQ multiplex PCR; TCRdb's copy has only in-frame clones and lacks some. The sample carries about 4,900 clones, about 90% recorded once. This sample's time point: week 3, after first cycle of checkpoint inhibitor. V shed 6 bases and J shed 9 bases, with 12 bases lying between them. CDR3 length: 12 amino acids. Germline V gene sequence: CDR1 KGHSH, CDR2 LQKENI. Sequences were derived from blood, sampled from a patient treated with checkpoint blockade. This sequence joins TRBV18 and TRBJ1-5, with a weak D call TRBD1 (5 bases). The sequence derives from a human donor with melanoma. CDR3: CASSPGVGPQHF. The CDR3 DNA reads TGTGCCAGCTCCCCGGGGGTTGGGCCCCAGCATTTT.